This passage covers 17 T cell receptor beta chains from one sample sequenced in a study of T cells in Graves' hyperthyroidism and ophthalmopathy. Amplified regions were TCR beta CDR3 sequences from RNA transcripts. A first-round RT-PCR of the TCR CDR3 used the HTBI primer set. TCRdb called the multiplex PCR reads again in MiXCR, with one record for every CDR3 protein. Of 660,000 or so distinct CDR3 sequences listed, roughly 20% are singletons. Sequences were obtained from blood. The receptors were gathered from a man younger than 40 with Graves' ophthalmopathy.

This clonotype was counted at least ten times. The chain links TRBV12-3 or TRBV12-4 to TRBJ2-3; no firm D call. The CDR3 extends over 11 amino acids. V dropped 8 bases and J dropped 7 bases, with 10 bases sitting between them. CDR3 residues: CASVVLNTQYF. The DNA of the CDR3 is TGTGCCAGCGTCGTCCTCAATACGCAGTATTTT.

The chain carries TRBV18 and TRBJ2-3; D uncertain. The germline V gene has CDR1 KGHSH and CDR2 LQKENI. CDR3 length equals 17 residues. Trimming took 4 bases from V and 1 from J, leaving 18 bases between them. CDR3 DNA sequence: TGTGCCAGCTCACGAGGCGGACGGCAGCTCGGCACAGATACGCAGTATTTT. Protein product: CASSRGGRQLGTDTQYF.

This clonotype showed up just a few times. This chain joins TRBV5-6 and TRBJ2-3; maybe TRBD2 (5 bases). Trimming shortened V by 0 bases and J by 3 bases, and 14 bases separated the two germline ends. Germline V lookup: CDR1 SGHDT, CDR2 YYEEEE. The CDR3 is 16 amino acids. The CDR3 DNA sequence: TGTGCCAGCAGCTTGGGACTACCACTAGGTACAGATACGCAGTATTTT. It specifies CASSLGLPLGTDTQYF.

This CDR3 reads CASSSGVGDTQYF. Written as DNA, the CDR3 is TGTGCCAGCAGCTCGGGGGTGGGGGATACGCAGTATTTT. This chain uses TRBV7-8 with TRBJ2-3, with TRBD2 as a possible D gene (6 bases). V was cut by 4 bases and J by 6 bases, with 11 bases left in between. Germline lookup yields CDR1 SGHVS and CDR2 FQNEAQ. The CDR3 runs 13 residues.

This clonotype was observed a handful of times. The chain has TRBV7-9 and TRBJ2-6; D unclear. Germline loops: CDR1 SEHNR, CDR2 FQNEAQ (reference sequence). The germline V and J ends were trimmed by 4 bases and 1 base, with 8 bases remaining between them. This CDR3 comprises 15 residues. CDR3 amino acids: CASSSDLSGANVLTF. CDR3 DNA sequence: TGTGCCAGCAGCTCCGATTTGTCTGGGGCCAACGTCCTGACTTTC.

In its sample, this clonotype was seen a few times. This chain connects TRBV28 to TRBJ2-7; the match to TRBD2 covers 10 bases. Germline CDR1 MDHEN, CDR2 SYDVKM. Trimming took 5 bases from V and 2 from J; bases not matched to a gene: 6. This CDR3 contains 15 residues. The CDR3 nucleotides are TGTGCCAGCAGTGCCGGGACTAGCGTAACCTACGAGCAGTACTTC. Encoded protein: CASSAGTSVTYEQYF.

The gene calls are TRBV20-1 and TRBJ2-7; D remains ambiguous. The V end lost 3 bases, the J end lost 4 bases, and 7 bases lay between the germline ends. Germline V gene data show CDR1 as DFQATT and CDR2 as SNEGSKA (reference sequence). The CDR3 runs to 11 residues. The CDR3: CSASPIYEQYF. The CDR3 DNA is TGCAGTGCTAGCCCTATTTACGAGCAGTACTTC.

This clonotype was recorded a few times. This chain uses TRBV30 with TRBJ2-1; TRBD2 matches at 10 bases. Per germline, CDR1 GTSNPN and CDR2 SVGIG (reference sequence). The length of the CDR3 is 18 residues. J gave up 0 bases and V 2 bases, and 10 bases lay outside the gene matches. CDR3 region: CAWSPGTSGIRSYNEQFF. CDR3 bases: TGTGCCTGGAGTCCCGGCACTAGCGGGATCCGCTCCTACAATGAGCAGTTCTTC.

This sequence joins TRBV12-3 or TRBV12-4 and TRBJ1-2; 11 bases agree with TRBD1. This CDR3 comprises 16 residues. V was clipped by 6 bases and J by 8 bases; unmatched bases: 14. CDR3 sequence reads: CASSLRGTGGAIGYTF. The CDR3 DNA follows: TGTGCCAGCAGCCTACGAGGGACAGGGGGAGCTATAGGCTACACCTTC.

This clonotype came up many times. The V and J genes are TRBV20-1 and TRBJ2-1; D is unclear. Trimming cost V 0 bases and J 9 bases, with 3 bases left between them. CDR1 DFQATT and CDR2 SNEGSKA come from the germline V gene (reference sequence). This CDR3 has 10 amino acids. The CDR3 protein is CSARDGEQFF. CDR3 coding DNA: TGCAGTGCTAGAGACGGTGAGCAGTTCTTC.

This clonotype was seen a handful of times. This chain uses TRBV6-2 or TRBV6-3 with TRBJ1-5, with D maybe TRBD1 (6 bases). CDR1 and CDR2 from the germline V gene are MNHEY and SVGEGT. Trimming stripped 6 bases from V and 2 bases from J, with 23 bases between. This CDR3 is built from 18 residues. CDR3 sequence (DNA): TGTGCCAGCAGCTACCGGGGGACAATATGGATTCGCAATCAGCCCCAGCATTTT. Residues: CASSYRGTIWIRNQPQHF.

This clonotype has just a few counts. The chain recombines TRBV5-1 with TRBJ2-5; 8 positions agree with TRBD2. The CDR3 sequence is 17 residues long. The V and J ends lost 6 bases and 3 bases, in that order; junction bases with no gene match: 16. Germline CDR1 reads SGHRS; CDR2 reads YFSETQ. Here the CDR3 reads CASTVGWGTRLKETQYF. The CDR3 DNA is TGCGCCAGCACAGTAGGTTGGGGGACTAGATTAAAAGAGACCCAGTACTTC.

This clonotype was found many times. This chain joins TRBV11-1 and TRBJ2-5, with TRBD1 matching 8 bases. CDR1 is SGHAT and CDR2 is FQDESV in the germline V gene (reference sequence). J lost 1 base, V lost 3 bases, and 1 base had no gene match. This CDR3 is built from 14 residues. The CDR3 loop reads CASSFGQGQETQYF. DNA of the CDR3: TGTGCCAGCAGCTTTGGACAGGGCCAAGAGACCCAGTACTTC.

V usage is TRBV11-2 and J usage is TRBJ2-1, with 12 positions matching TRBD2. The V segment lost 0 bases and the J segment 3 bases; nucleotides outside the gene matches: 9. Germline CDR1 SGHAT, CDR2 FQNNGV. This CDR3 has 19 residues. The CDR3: CASSLDQGTSGLYYNEQFF. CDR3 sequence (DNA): TGTGCCAGCAGCTTAGATCAGGGGACTAGCGGGCTATACTACAATGAGCAGTTCTTC.

The CDR3, as DNA: TGTGCCAGCAGTTCCAACCTACAGGGGAAAGAGACCCAGTACTTC. Translation gives CASSSNLQGKETQYF. The chain links TRBV6-5 to TRBJ2-5; TRBD1 matches at 7 bases. This CDR3 spans 15 amino acids. From germline, CDR1 is MNHEY and CDR2 SVGAGI. V was clipped by 4 bases and J by 3 bases; unmatched bases: 8.

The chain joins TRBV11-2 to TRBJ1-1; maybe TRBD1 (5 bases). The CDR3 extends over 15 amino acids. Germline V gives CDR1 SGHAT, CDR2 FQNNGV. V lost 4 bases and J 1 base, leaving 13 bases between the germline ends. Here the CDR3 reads CASSSPSQGNTEAFF. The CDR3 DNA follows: TGTGCCAGCAGCTCCCCCAGTCAGGGGAACACTGAAGCTTTCTTT.

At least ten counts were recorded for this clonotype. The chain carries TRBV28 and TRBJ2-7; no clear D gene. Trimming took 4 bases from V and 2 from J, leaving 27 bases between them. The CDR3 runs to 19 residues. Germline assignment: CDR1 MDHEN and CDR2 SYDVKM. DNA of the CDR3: TGTGCCAGCAGTTCCCGAATATTGGCCGTTCAGCGTTTGACCTACGAGCAGTACTTC. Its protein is CASSSRILAVQRLTYEQYF.